The present TCR beta chain was sequenced within a study of shared clonotypes between healthy human individuals. To note about this clone: Its antigen is undetermined.

Sequencing used immunoSEQ multiplex PCR; TCRdb keeps in-frame clones, though not all of them. The sample has a few million clones; more than 80% are singletons. Germline V gene data show CDR1 as SQVTM and CDR2 as ANQGSEA. V gave up 6 bases and J gave up 6 bases; unmatched junction bases: 8. The CDR3 sequence is 14 residues long. HIV-negative, healthy adults without recent acute infections or vaccinations were the donors. All the donors were Caucasian adults who lived in Nashville, Tennessee. The authors divided CD4+ cells into CD45RA+ naive and CD45RA-negative memory subsets. General study results and limits: Some clonotypes were shared by all four sorted-subset donors, while others were not shared. The non-shared ones had lower generation probabilities than the shared ones.

The V call is TRBV29-1, the J call TRBJ2-1; TRBD2 aligns across 10 bases. This TCR was sampled from a man aged 18-30 years in good health. Sequenced input: naive CD4+ T cells sorted from blood. Subset denoted: CD45RA+ positively selected. CDR3 in amino acids: CSVETSGLRNEQFF. The CDR3 DNA reads as TGCAGCGTGGAGACTAGCGGGCTTCGCAATGAGCAGTTCTTC.